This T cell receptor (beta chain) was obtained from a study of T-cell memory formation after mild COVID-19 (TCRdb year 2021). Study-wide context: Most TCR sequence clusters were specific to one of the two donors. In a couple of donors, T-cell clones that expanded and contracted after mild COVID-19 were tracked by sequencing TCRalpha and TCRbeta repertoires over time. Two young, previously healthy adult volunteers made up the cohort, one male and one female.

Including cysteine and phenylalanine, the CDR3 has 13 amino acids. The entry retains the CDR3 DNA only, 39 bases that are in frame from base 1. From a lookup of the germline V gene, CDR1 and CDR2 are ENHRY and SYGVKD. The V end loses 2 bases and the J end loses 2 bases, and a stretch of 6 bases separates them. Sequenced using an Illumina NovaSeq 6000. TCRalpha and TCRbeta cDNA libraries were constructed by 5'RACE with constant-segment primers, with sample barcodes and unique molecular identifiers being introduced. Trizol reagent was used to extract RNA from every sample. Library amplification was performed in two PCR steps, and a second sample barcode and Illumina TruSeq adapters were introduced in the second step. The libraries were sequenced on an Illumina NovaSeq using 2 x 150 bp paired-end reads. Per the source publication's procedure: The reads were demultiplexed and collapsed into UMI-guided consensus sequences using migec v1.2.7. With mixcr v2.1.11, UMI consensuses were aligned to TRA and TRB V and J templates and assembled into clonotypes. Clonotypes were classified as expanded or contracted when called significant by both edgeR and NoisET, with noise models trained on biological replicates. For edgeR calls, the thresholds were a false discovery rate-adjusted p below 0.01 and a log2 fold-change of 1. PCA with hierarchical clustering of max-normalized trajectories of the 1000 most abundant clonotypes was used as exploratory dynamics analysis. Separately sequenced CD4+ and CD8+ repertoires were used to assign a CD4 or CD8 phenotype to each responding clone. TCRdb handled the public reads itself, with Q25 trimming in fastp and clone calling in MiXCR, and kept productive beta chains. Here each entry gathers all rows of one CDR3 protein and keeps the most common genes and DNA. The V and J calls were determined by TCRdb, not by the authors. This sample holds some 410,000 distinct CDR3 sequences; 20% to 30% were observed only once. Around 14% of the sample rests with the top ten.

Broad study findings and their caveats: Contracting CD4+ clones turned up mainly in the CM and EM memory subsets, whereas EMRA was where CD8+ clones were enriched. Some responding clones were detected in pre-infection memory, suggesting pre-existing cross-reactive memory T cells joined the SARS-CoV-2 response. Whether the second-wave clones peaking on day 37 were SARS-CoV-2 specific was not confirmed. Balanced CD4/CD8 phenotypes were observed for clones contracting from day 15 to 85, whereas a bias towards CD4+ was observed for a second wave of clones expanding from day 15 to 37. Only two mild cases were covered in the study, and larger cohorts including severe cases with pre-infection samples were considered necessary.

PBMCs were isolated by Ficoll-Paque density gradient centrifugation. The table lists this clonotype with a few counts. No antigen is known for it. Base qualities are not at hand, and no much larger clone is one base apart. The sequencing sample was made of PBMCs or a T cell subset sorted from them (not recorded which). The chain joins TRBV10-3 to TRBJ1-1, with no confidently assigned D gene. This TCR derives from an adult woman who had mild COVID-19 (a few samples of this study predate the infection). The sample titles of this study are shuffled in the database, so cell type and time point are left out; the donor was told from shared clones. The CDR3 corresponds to CAISEGVNTEAFF. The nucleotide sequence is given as TGTGCCATCAGTGAGGGAGTAAACACTGAAGCTTTCTTT.